This is a list of T cell receptor beta chains from one sample in a study of blood T cell repertoires in COVID-19. TCRdb's table, derived via immunoSEQ multiplex PCR, lists solely in-frame clones and lacks some. The sample has about 230,000 clones; around 84% are singletons. Sample: peripheral blood. The receptors derive from a woman of 80 years or more with active or convalescent COVID-19. Each CDR3 is given with its conserved first and last residue. The D gene is left open where the match is weak. Part of the rows lack a size; the others show once, few, many or a class for expanded clones.

clone size	D gene	J gene	V gene	CDR3 DNA	CDR3 protein
few	TRBD1	TRBJ2-7	TRBV7-2	TGTGCCAGCAGCCCCCGACAGGGGGGGTACGAGCAGTACTTC	CASSPRQGGYEQYF
NA	NA	TRBJ2-5	TRBV11-1	TGTGCCAGCAGCTTCGGAGAGACCCAGTACTTC	CASSFGETQYF
NA	TRBD1	TRBJ1-2	TRBV7-2	TGTGCCAGCAGCTCCATAAAGACAGGGGGCGTCTATGGCTACACCTTC	CASSSIKTGGVYGYTF
NA	TRBD1	TRBJ1-2	TRBV25-1	TGTGCCAGCAGTGCTACCTCGGGACAGGTGTATGGCTACACCTTC	CASSATSGQVYGYTF
NA	TRBD2	TRBJ2-2	TRBV5-1	TGCGCCAGCAGTTCGGGAGGAGACCTGAACACCGGGGAGCTGTTTTTT	CASSSGGDLNTGELFF
NA	NA	TRBJ2-7	TRBV6-6	TGTGCCAGCAGTGTCGGGTACTACGAGCAGTACTTC	CASSVGYYEQYF
once	TRBD1	TRBJ1-4	TRBV5-6	TGTGCCAGCAGCCGTCTGACAGGGGCTGAAAAACTGTTTTTT	CASSRLTGAEKLFF
once	TRBD1	TRBJ1-1	TRBV10-3	TGTGCCATCATGGGGACAGGATGGACTGAAGCTTTCTTT	CAIMGTGWTEAFF
NA	NA	TRBJ2-7	TRBV2	TGTGCCAGCACAGTTGGACAGTCCTACGAGCAGTACTTC	CASTVGQSYEQYF
once	NA	TRBJ2-7	TRBV4-1	TGCGCCAGCAGCCAGAGGGACTCCAACTACGAGCAGTACTTC	CASSQRDSNYEQYF
NA	NA	TRBJ2-7	TRBV7-8	TGTGCCAGCAGCTTAACGGCGGTAAGCTCCTACGAGCAGTACTTC	CASSLTAVSSYEQYF
NA	NA	TRBJ1-4	TRBV21-1	TGTGCCAGCAGCAAAGTCGGACAGACTAATGAAAAACTGTTTTTT	CASSKVGQTNEKLFF
NA	TRBD2	TRBJ2-7	TRBV10-2	TGCGCCAGCAGTGAGTGGGGTAGTAGCGGGGCCAGCTCCTACGAGCAGTACTTC	CASSEWGSSGASSYEQYF
NA	NA	TRBJ1-5	TRBV6-2/TRBV6-3	TGTGCCAGCAGTTTGGCTCAGGGGTTGGGGAATCAGCCCCAGCATTTT	CASSLAQGLGNQPQHF
NA	NA	TRBJ1-1	TRBV7-2	TGTGCCAGCAGCTTATCGGGAAACACTGAAGCTTTCTTT	CASSLSGNTEAFF
NA	TRBD1	TRBJ1-3	TRBV27	TGTGCCAGCAGTGCGGACAGGGTCCCTGGAAACACCATATATTTT	CASSADRVPGNTIYF
NA	TRBD1	TRBJ2-3	TRBV19	TGTGCCAGTCACGACCAGGGGGCTGGAGATACGCAGTATTTT	CASHDQGAGDTQYF